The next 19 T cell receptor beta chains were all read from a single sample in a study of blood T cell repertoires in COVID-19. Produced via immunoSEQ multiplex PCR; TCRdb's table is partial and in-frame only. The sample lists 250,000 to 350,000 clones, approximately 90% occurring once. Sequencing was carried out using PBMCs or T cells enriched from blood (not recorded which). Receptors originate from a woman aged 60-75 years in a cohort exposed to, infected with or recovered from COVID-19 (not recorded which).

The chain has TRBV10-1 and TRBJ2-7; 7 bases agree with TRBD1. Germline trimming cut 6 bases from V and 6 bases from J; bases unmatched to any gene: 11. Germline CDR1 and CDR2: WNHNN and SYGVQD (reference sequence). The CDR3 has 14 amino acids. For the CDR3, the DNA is TGCGCCAGCAGAGGAGACAGGGAAACTGGCGAGCAGTACTTC. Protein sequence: CASRGDRETGEQYF.

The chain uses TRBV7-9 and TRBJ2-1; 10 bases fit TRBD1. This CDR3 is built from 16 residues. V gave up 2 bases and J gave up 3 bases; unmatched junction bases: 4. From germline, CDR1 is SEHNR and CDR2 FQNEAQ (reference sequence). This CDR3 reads CASSLRGQGNYNEQFF. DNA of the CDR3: TGTGCCAGCAGCTTAAGGGGACAGGGGAACTACAATGAGCAGTTCTTC. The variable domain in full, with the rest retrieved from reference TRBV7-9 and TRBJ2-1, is DTGVSQNPRHKITKRGQNVTFRCDPISEHNRLYWYRQTLGQGPEFLTYFQNEAQLEKSRLLSDRFSAERPKGSFSTLEIQRTEQGDSAMYLCASSLRGQGNYNEQFFGPGTRLTVL.

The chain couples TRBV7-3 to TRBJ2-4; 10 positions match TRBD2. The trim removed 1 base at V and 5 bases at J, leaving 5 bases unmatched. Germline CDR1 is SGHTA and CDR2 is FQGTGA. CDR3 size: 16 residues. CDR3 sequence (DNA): TGTGCCAGCAGCTTAATCTCTAGCGGGGGTGAAAACATTCAGTACTTC. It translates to CASSLISSGGENIQYF.

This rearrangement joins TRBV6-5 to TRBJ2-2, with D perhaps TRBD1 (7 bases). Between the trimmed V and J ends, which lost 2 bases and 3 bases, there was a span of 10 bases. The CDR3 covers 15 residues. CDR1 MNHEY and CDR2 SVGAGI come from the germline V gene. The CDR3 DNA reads TGTGCCAGCAGTTACGGCAGGGGGGACACCGGGGAGCTGTTTTTT. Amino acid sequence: CASSYGRGDTGELFF.

The CDR3 region is CAWSVRTIGLAGGREQFF. For the CDR3, the DNA is TGTGCCTGGAGTGTCCGCACGATCGGACTAGCGGGAGGGCGGGAGCAGTTCTTC. The chain joins TRBV30 to TRBJ2-1; TRBD2 matches 15 bases. J was trimmed by 10 bases and V by 0 bases; bases with no gene match: 13. There are 18 residues in the CDR3. The V gene's germline CDR1 is GTSNPN and CDR2 SVGIG (reference sequence).

CDR3 amino acids: CASSPPGAIDTGELFF. Here the CDR3 DNA reads TGCGCCAGCAGTCCCCCTGGGGCGATCGACACCGGGGAGCTGTTTTTT. This chain connects TRBV23-1 to TRBJ2-2, with D perhaps TRBD1 (5 bases). TRBV23-1 is identified as an open reading frame with a role that is uncertain. This CDR3 spans 16 amino acids. The V and J ends lost 4 bases and 3 bases respectively, with 15 bases between them.

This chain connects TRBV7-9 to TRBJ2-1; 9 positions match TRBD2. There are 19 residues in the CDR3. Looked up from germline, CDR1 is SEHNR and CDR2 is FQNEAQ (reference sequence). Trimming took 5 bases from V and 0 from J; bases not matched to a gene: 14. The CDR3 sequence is CASSMRVGGRADSYNEQFF. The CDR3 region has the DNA TGTGCCAGCAGCATGAGGGTTGGCGGGAGGGCCGACTCCTACAATGAGCAGTTCTTC.

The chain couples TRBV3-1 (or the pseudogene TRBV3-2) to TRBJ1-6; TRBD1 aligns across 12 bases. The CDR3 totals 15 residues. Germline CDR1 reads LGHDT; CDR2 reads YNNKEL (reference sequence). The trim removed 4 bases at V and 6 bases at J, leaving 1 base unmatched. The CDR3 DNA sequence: TGTGCCAGCAGCCTGGGACAGGGGGCTAATTCACCCCTCCACTTT. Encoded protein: CASSLGQGANSPLHF.

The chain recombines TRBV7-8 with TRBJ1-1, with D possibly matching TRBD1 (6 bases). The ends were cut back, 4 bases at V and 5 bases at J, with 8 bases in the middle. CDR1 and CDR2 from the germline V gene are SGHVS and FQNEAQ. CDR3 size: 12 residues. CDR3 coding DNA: TGTGCCAGCAGCTCACAGGGAACTGAAGCTTTCTTT. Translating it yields CASSSQGTEAFF.

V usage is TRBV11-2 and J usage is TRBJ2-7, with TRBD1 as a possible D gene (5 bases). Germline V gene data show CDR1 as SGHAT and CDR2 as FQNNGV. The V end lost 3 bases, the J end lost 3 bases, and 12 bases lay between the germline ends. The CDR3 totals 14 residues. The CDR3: CASSLGDSVYEQYF. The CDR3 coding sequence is TGTGCCAGCAGCTTGGGCGACAGCGTCTACGAGCAGTACTTC.

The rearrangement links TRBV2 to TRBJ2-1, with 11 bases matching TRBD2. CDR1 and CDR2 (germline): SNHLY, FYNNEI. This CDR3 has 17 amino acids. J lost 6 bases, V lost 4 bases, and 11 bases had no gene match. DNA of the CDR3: TGTGCCAGCAGTGGGGCTAGCGGGAGGAATTTGGGCAATGAGCAGTTCTTC. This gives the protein CASSGASGRNLGNEQFF.

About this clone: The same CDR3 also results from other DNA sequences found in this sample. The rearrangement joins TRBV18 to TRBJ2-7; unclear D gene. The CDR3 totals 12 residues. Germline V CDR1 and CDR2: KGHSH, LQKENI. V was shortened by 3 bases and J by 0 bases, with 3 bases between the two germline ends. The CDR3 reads CASSPSSYEQYF. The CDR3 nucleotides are TGTGCCAGCTCACCCAGCTCCTACGAGCAGTACTTC. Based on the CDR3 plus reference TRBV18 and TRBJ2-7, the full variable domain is NAGVMQNPRHLVRRRGQEARLRCSPMKGHSHVYWYRQLPEEGLKFMVYLQKENIIDESGMPKERFSAEFPKEGPSILRIQQVVRGDSAAYFCASSPSSYEQYFGPGTRLTVT.

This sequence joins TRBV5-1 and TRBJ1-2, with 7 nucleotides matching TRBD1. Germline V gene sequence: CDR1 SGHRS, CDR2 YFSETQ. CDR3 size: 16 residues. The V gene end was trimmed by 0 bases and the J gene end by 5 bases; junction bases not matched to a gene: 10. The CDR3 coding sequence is TGCGCCAGCAGCTTGGCCCAGGGGGTGAGGGAATATGGCTACACCTTC. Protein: CASSLAQGVREYGYTF.

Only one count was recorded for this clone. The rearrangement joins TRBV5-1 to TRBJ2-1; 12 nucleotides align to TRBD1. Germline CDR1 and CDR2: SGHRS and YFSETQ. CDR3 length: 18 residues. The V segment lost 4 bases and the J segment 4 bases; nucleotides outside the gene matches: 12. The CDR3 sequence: CASSATPGQGANYNEQFF. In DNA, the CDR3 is TGCGCCAGCAGCGCAACGCCGGGACAGGGGGCGAATTACAATGAGCAGTTCTTC. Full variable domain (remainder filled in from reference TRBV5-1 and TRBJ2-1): KAGVTQTPRYLIKTRGQQVTLSCSPISGHRSVSWYQQTPGQGLQFLFEYFSETQRNKGNFPGRFSGRQFSNSRSEMNVSTLELGDSALYLCASSATPGQGANYNEQFFGPGTRLTVL.

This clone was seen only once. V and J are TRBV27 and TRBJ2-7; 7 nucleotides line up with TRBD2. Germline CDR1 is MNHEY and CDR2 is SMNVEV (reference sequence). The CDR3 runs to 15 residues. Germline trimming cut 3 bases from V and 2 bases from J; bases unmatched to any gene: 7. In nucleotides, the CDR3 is TGTGCCAGCAGTTTTACCGGGAGGACCGCCTACGAGCAGTACTTC. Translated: CASSFTGRTAYEQYF.

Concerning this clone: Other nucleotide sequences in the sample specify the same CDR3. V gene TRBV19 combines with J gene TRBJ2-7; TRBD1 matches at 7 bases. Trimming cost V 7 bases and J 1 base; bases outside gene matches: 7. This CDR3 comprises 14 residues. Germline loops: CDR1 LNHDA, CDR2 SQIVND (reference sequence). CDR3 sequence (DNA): TGTGCCAGTACGCCGACAGGGTTGTCCTACGAGCAGTACTTC. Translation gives CASTPTGLSYEQYF.

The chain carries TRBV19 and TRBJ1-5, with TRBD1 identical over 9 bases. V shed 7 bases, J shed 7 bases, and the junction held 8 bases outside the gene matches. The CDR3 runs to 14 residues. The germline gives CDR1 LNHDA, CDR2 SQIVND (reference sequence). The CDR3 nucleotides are TGTGCCAGTAACTACAAGGACAGGGGACAGCCCCAGCATTTT. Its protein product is CASNYKDRGQPQHF.

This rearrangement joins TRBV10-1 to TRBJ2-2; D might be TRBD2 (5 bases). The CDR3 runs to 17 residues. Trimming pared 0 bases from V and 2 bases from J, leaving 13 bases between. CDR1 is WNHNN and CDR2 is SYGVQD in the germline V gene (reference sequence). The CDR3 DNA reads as TGCGCCAGCAGTGAGTCGCGGGCAGTTAGAAACACCGGGGAGCTGTTTTTT. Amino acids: CASSESRAVRNTGELFF.

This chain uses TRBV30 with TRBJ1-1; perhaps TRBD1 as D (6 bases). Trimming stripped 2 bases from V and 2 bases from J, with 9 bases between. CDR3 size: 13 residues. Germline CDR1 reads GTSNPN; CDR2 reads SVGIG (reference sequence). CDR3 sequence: CAWSLGTNTEAFF. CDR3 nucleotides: TGTGCCTGGAGTCTAGGGACAAACACTGAAGCTTTCTTT.